This T cell receptor (beta chain) stems from a study of tumor-infiltrating lymphocytes in oesophageal squamous cell carcinoma. Germline assignment: CDR1 SGHTA and CDR2 FQGTGA. V lost 1 base to trimming and J lost 0 bases, with 10 bases between them. The CDR3 is 16 amino acids. Each CDR3 protein gets one entry after TCRdb re-called the PCR reads with MiXCR. The sample lists 9,000 to 13,000 distinct CDR3 sequences; around 53% were seen once. The chain links TRBV7-3 to TRBJ2-1, with D perhaps TRBD1 or TRBD2 (6 bases each). Sample: esophageal tumor tissue. This TCR was recovered from a male donor with esophageal squamous cell carcinoma. DNA for the CDR3: TGTGCCAGCAGCTTAAAGGGGGGTAGCTCCTACAATGAGCAGTTCTTC. It encodes CASSLKGGSSYNEQFF.